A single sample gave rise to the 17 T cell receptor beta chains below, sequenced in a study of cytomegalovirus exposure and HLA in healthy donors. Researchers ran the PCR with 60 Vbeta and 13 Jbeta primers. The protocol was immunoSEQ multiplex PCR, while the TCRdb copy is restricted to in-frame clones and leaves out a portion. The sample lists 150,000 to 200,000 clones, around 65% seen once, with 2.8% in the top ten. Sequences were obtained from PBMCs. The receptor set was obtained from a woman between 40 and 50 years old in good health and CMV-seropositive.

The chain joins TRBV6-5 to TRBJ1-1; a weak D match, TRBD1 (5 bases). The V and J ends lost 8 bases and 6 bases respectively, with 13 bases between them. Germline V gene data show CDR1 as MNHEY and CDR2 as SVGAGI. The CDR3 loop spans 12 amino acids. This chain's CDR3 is CASFGWGAEAFF. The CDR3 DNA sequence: TGTGCCAGCTTTGGGTGGGGGGCTGAAGCTTTCTTT.

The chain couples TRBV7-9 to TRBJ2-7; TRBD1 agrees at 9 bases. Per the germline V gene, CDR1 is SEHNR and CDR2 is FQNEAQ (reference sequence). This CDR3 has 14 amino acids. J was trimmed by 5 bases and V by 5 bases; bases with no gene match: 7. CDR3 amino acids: CASSPGQGVNEQYF. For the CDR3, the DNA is TGTGCCAGCAGCCCGGGACAGGGCGTAAACGAGCAGTACTTC.

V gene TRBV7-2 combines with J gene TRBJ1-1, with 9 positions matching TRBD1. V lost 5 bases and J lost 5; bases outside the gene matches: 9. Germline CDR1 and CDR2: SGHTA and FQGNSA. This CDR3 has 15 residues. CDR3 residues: CASSQNRGRGTEAFF. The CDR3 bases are TGTGCCAGCAGCCAAAACAGGGGGCGCGGGACTGAAGCTTTCTTT.

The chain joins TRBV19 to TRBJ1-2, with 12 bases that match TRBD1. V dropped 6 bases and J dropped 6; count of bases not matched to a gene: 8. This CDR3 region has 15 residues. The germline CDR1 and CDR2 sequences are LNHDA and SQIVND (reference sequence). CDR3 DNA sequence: TGTGCCAGTAGAGAGCCGGGACAGGGGGCGGATGGCTACACCTTC. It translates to CASREPGQGADGYTF.

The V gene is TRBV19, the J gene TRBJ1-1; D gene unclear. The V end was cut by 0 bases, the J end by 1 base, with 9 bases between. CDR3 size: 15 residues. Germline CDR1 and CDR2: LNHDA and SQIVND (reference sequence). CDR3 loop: CASSIDLWRNTEAFF. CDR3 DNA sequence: TGTGCCAGTAGTATAGATCTATGGAGGAACACTGAAGCTTTCTTT.

This CDR3 is CSVRQGANQPQHF. CDR3 DNA: TGCAGCGTTCGACAGGGCGCCAATCAGCCCCAGCATTTT. The chain recombines TRBV29-1 with TRBJ1-5; 7 bases align to TRBD1. Germline V lookup: CDR1 SQVTM, CDR2 ANQGSEA. The CDR3 has 13 amino acids. J gave up 3 bases and V 5 bases, and 4 bases lay outside the gene matches.

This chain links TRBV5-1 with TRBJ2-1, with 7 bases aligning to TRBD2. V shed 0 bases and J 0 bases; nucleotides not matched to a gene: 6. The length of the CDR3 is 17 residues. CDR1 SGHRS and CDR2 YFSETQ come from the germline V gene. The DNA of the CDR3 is TGCGCCAGCAGCTTGGAGGGCGGGGGAAGCTCCTACAATGAGCAGTTCTTC. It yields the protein CASSLEGGGSSYNEQFF.

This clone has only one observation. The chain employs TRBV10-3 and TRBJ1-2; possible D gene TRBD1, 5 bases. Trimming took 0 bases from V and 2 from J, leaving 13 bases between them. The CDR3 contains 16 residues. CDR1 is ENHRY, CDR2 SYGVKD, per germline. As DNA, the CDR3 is TGTGCCATCAGTGAGTCGAAGGGGCAGACAAACTATGGCTACACCTTC. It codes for CAISESKGQTNYGYTF.

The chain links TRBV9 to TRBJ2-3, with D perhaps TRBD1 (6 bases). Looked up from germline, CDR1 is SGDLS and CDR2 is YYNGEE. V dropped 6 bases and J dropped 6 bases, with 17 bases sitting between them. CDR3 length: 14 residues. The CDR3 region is CASNNMGAGDTQYF. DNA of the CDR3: TGTGCCAGCAACAACATGGGGGCAGGGGATACGCAGTATTTT.

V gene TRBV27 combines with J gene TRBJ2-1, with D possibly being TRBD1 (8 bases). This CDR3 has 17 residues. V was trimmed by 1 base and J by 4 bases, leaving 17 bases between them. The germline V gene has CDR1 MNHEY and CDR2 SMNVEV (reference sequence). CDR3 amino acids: CASSLFGTGLDYNEQFF. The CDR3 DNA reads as TGTGCCAGCAGTTTATTCGGGACAGGACTAGATTACAATGAGCAGTTCTTC.

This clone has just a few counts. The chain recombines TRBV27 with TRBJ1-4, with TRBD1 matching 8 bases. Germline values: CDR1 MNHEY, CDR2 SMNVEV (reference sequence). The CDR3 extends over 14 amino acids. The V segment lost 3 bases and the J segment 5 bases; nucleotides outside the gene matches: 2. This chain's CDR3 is CASSLRTGNEKLFF. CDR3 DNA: TGTGCCAGCAGTTTGAGGACAGGGAATGAAAAACTGTTTTTT.

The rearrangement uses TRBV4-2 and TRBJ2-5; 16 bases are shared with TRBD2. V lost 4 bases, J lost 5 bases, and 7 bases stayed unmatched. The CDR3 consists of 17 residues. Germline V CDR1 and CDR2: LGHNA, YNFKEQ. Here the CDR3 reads CASSPGTSGGAGETQYF. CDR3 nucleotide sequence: TGTGCCAGCAGCCCCGGGACTAGCGGGGGGGCCGGGGAGACCCAGTACTTC.

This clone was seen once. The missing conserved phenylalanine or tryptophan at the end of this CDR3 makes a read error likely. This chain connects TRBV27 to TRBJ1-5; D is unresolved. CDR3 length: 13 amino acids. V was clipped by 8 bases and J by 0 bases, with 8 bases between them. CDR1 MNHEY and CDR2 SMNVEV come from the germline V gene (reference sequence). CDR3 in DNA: TGTGCCAGCTCCCGCGGTAGCAATCAGCCCCAGCATTCT. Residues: CASSRGSNQPQHS.

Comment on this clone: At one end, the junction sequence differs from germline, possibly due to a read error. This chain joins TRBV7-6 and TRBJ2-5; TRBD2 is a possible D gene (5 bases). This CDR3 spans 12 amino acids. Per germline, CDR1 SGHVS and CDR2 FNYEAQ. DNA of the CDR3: TGTGCCAGCAGCTTGGGTCCTAGCCTCGTGGACTTC. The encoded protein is CASSLGPSLVDF.

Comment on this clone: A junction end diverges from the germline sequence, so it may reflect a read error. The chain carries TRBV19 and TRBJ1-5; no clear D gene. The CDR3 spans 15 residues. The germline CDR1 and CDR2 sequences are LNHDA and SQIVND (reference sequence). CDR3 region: CASSPRGWSNQPQNF. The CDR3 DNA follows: TGTGCCAGTAGTCCCCGAGGGTGGAGCAATCAGCCCCAGAATTTT.

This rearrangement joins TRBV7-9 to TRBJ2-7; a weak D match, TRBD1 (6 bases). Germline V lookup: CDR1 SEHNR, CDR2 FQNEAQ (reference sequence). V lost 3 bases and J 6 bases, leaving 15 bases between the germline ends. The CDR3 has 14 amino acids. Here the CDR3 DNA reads TGTGCCAGCAGCTTCCAGGGGACCAGCTGCGAGCAGTACTTC. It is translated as CASSFQGTSCEQYF.

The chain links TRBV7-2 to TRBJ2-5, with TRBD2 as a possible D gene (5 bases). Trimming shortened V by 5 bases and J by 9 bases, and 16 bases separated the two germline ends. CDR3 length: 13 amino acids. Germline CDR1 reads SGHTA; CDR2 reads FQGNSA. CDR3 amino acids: CASSPLRGRSQYF. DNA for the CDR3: TGTGCCAGCAGCCCCCTCCGGGGTCGGTCCCAGTACTTC.